Sequencing of this T cell receptor (beta chain) was carried out in a study of control samples from healthy donors and cancer patients. CDR3 length: 14 residues. From germline, CDR1 is WSHSY and CDR2 SAAADI. V gave up 9 bases and J gave up 4 bases; unmatched junction bases: 7. Only in-frame clones appear in the TCRdb table, and some are missing; sequencing was by immunoSEQ multiplex PCR. The sample carries tens of thousands of clones, roughly 89% recorded once. Sequencing was done on a sample of blood. The chain employs TRBV10-2 and TRBJ2-7; 12 bases align to TRBD1. The TCR was taken from a man aged 50-59 years in good health. CDR3 DNA: TGCGCCAGTTCCGGGACAGGGGGCGGGTACGAGCAGTACTTC. It yields the protein CASSGTGGGYEQYF.